Detailed here is one TCR beta chain. This clonotype was seen a handful of times. This receptor's antigen is unknown. Within one base of it there is no much larger clone, and no base qualities were kept. The data are from a study of T cell repertoires in cytomegalovirus infection (dated by TCRdb to about 2019). In terms of the full investigation: The peptide stimulations were aimed at well-studied HLA-B-restricted epitopes as well as recently identified HLA-C-restricted CMV epitopes, whose presentation resists viral immunomodulation. Because public TCR beta signatures pointed to carriage of CMV infection together with the matching HLA type, the HLA type of each donor mattered for the analysis.

The study at large found these results: The ex vivo response was dominated by HLA-C-restricted CMV-specific TCR beta clonotypes, and the single most frequent clonotype in two of eight donors was supplied by these HLA-C-restricted clonotypes. In both this cohort and an independent roughly 400-donor cohort, the cumulative frequency of public TCR beta family members distinguished carriers of CMV infection plus the relevant HLA type.

Reads for this sample came from an Illumina HiSeq 1500. Clones were called with MiXCR by TCRdb after fastp trimmed the public reads at Q25, and only in-frame beta chains were retained. Rows are unified per CDR3 protein, each entry keeping the most common DNA and genes. Across this sample there are some 200,000 distinct CDR3 sequences, with approximately 40% seen only once. Approximately 59% of the sample is taken by the ten largest. The germline V gene sets CDR1 to SGDLS and CDR2 to YYNGEE. V is reduced by 2 bases and J by 5 bases, leaving a spacing of 14 bases between them. The cysteine opens and the phenylalanine closes a CDR3 of 15 amino acids. Of all the DNA, just the CDR3 is kept, 45 bases in frame from base 1. The treatment or condition label for this specimen denotes: in vitro stimulation with specific CMV peptide epitopes to enrich CMV-specific T cells.

This specimen consisted of CD8+ T cells from cultured PBMCs, obtained from culture after CMV antigen stimulation. The chain links TRBV9 with TRBJ2-1, and possibly TRBD2, on 7 matching bases. The TCR comes from a human donor in good health (CMV status not recorded). Some clones in this sample may be carry-over from other donors' samples. The DNA sequence follows: TGTGCCAGCAGCGTCCGGGGGGCATTGAACAATGAGCAGTTCTTC. This gives the protein CASSVRGALNNEQFF.